Detailed here is one TCR beta chain. The data were produced by immunoSEQ multiplex PCR, yet TCRdb's version contains in-frame clones alone and is incomplete. The data contain 60,000 to 80,000 clones, 85% of them singletons. Trimming shortened V by 0 bases and J by 4 bases, and 13 bases separated the two germline ends. Germline CDR1 is SGHRS and CDR2 is YFSETQ. The CDR3 has 15 amino acids. The record originates from a study of blood T cell repertoires in COVID-19. Across the study: The analysed material was cDNA or gDNA that came from T cells, B-cell-depleted T cells, or PBMCs.

The chain has TRBV5-1 and TRBJ1-1; D gene ambiguous. The clonotype comes from a man in his fifties or sixties with acute or convalescent COVID-19. Sequences were obtained from peripheral blood. The CDR3 reads CASSLGSPGGTEAFF. In DNA, the CDR3 is TGCGCCAGCAGCTTGGGGTCCCCGGGAGGCACTGAAGCTTTCTTT.